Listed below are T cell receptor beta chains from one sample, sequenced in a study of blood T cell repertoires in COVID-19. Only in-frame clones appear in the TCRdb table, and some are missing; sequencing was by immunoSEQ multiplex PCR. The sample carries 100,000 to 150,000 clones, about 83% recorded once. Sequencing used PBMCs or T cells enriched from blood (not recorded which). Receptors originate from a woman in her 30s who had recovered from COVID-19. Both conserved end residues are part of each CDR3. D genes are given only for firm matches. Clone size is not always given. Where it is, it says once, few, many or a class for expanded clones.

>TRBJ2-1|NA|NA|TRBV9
TGTGCCAGCAGCCCCCCCCAGGGGTTCTACAATGAGCAGTTCTTC
CASSPPQGFYNEQFF
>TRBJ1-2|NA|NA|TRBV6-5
TGTGCCAGCAGTTACTCGACAGGCTATGGCTACACCTTC
CASSYSTGYGYTF
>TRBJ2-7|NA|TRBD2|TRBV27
TGTGCCAGCAGTTCTCTAGCGGGATACCCCTACGAGCAGTACTTC
CASSSLAGYPYEQYF
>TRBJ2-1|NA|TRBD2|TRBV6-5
TGTGCCAGCATCCTGAGGGCTAGCGGGAACAATGAGCAGTTCTTC
CASILRASGNNEQFF
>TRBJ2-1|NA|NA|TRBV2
TGTGCCAGCAGTGAAGGGCCCCCGGAGTACAATGAGCAGTTCTTC
CASSEGPPEYNEQFF
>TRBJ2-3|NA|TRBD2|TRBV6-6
TGTGCCAGCAGTCGACGACTAGCGGGAGTCACCACAGATACGCAGTATTTT
CASSRRLAGVTTDTQYF
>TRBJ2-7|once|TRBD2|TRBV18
TGTGCCAGCTCGTCCACGGGACTAGCGGAGACCTACGAGCAGTACTTC
CASSSTGLAETYEQYF
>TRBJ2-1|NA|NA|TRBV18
TGTGCCAGCTCACCACTGAGCGCCAACTCCTACAATGAGCAGTTCTTC
CASSPLSANSYNEQFF
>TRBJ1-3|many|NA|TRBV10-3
TGTGCCATCAGGGACAGTTCTGGAAACACCATATATTTT
CAIRDSSGNTIYF
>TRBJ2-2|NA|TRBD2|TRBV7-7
TGTGCTAGCAGCTTAGCAGGCGGGAGGACGACCGGGGAGCTGTTTTTT
CASSLAGGRTTGELFF
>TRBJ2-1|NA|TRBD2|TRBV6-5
TGTGCCAGCAGTTACGGGGGGGTAGGCCCGAATGAGCAGTTCTTC
CASSYGGVGPNEQFF
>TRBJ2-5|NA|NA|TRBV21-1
TGTGCCAGGGCGATGGCAGGGTCTCAAGAGACCCAGTACTTC
CARAMAGSQETQYF
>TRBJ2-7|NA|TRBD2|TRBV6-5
TGTGCCAGCAGTTCCGGTGGGAGCGGGAGCTACGAGCAGTACTTC
CASSSGGSGSYEQYF
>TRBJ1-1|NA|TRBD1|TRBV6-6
TGTGCCAGCAGTCGCCGGGCAGGGACAGGGGGTAAATGGACTGAAGCTTTCTTT
CASSRRAGTGGKWTEAFF
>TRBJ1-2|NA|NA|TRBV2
TGTGCCAGCAATCTGTGGCAGGAGGGGGGCTACACCTTC
CASNLWQEGGYTF
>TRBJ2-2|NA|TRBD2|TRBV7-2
TGTGCCAGCAGCTTAGAGCCGGGAGGATACACCGGGGAGCTGTTTTTT
CASSLEPGGYTGELFF
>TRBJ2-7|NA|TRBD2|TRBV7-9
TGTGCCAGCAGCCCCCAGAGCGGGGTATCCTACGAGCAGTACTTC
CASSPQSGVSYEQYF
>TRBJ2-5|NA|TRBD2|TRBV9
TGTGCCAGCAGCGTAGGCCCTAGCGGGAGGGCCCGAGGGGAGACCCAGTACTTC
CASSVGPSGRARGETQYF
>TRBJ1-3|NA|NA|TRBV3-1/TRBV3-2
TGTGCCAGCAGCCAAGATAAGGGGGTATTCGGAAACACCATATATTTT
CASSQDKGVFGNTIYF
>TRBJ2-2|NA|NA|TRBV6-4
TGTGCCAGCAGTGACTCGACGGCAGGGGAGAACACCGGGGAGCTGTTTTTT
CASSDSTAGENTGELFF
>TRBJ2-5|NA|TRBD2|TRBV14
TGTGCCAGCAGCCAAGATCGTACTAGCGGGAGGGCCGCGGAGACCCAGTACTTC
CASSQDRTSGRAAETQYF
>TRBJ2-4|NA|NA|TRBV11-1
TGTGCCAGCAGACCCTCTATAGGGGACATTCAGTACTTC
CASRPSIGDIQYF
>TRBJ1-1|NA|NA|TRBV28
TGTGCCAGCAGTTTTATCTCTGAAGCTTTCTTT
CASSFISEAFF
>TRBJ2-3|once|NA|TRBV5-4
TGTGCCAGCAGCTTGGGAGGAACTAGCACAGATACGCAGTATTTT
CASSLGGTSTDTQYF